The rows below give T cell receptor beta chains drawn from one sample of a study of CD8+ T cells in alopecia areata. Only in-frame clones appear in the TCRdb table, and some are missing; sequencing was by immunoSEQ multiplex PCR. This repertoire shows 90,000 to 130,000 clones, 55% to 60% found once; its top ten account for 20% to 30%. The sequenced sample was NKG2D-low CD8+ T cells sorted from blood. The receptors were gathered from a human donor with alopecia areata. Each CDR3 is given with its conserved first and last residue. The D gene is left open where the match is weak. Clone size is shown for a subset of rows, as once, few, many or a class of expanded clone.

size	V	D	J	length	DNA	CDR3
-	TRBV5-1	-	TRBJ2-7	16	TGCGCCAGCAGACCGATCAACAGGACAAGCTCCTACGAGCAGTACTTC	CASRPINRTSSYEQYF
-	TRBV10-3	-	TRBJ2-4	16	TGTGCCATCAGTGAGTCGAAGCAGCTAGCCAAAAACATTCAGTACTTC	CAISESKQLAKNIQYF
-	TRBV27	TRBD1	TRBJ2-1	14	TGTGCCAGCAGGCGAGGGGGCAGATTCAATGAGCAGTTCTTC	CASRRGGRFNEQFF
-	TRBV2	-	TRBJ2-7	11	TGTGCCAGCATCGGGGCTAGCGCTATGTACTTC	CASIGASAMYF
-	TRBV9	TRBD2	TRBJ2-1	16	TGTGCCAGCAGCCGTCGGCTAGCGGAGACCGGGGCGGAGCAGTTCTTC	CASSRRLAETGAEQFF
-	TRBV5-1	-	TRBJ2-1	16	TGCGCCAGCAGCTACGAACCGGGCCCATCGTGGGATGAGCAGTTCTTC	CASSYEPGPSWDEQFF
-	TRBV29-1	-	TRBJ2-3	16	TGCAGCGTTGAAGGGGGGGACTGGTTGGGCACAGATACGCAGTATTTT	CSVEGGDWLGTDTQYF
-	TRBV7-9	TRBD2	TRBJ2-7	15	TGTGCCAGCAGCTCTCTGCGGGAGTACCCCTACGAGCAGTACTTC	CASSSLREYPYEQYF
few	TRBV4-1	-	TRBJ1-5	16	TGCGCCAGCAGCCAAGAAGACGACACGGGGAGGCAGCCCCAGCATTTT	CASSQEDDTGRQPQHF
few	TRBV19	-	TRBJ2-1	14	TGTGCCAGTAGTATAGACCGCTCCTACAATGAGCAGTTCTTC	CASSIDRSYNEQFF
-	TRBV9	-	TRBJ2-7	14	TGTGCCAGCAGCGTAACCGGGTCCTGGGACGAGCAGTACTTC	CASSVTGSWDEQYF
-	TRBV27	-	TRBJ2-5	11	TGTGCCAGCAATTCGGGAGAGACCCAGTACTTC	CASNSGETQYF
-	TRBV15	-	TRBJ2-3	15	TGTGCCACCAGCCGAGTTCAGGGCGGCACAGATACGCAGTATTTT	CATSRVQGGTDTQYF
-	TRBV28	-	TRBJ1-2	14	TGTGCCAGCAGTTTCGGAGCAGCCGTATATGGCTACACCTTC	CASSFGAAVYGYTF
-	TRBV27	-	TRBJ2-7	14	TGTGCCAGCAGTTTGGACAGTTTAGCCGGCGAGCAGTACTTC	CASSLDSLAGEQYF
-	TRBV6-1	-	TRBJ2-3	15	TGTGCCAGCAGCCGGGACCCTCGTCTGGGAGATACGCAGTATTTT	CASSRDPRLGDTQYF
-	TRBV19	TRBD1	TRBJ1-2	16	TGTGCCAGTAGTATAGATGGCCAGGGGGCGCTTGATGGCTACACCTTC	CASSIDGQGALDGYTF